Included here is one T cell receptor beta chain sequence, with context. What it binds is not known. The sample belongs to a study of shared clonotypes between healthy human individuals. Germline values: CDR1 SGHRS, CDR2 YFSETQ. The CDR3 runs to 19 residues. J gave up 2 bases and V 0 bases, and 12 bases lay outside the gene matches. Profiling relied on immunoSEQ multiplex PCR, and the TCRdb table lists in-frame clones only, not all of them. The sample lists 850,000 to 1,100,000 clones, roughly 80% occurring once. General observations from the study: Non-shared clonotypes had lower generation probabilities than those shared by all four donors. A generally larger estimated richness was seen in naive subsets than in memory subsets.

Sequenced material: memory CD4+ T cells from PBMCs. The subset: CD45RA-negative fraction. The genes are TRBV5-1 and TRBJ2-1; 9 positions agree with TRBD2. This TCR was sampled from a man aged 18 to 30 in good health. Some clones in this sample may be carry-over from other donors' samples. The CDR3, as DNA: TGCGCCAGCAGCTTGGCCGGGACTAGCATTACGAAGGCCTACAATGAGCAGTTCTTC. This sequence encodes CASSLAGTSITKAYNEQFF.